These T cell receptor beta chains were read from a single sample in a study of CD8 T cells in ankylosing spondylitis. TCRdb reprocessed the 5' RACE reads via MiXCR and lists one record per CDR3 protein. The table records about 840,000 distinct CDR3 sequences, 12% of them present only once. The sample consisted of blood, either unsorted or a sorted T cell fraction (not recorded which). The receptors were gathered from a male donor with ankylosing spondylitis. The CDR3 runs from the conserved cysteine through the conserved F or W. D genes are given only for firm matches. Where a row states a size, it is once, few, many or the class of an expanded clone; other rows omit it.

CDR3: CASRHTGGNQPQHF
DNA: TGTGCCAGCAGACACACAGGGGGCAATCAGCCCCAGCATTTT
D: TRBD1
V: TRBV12-3/TRBV12-4
J: TRBJ1-5
size: -

CDR3: CASSVESNLQETQYF
DNA: TGTGCCAGCAGCGTAGAAAGTAACCTCCAAGAGACCCAGTACTTC
D: -
V: TRBV7-2
J: TRBJ2-5
size: -

CDR3: CSARDSPGQQPQHF
DNA: TGCAGTGCTAGAGATAGTCCAGGCCAGCAGCCCCAGCATTTT
D: -
V: TRBV20-1
J: TRBJ1-5
size: few

CDR3: CASWTGTPLRYNEQFF
DNA: TGTGCCAGCTGGACCGGGACGCCGCTAAGGTACAATGAGCAGTTCTTC
D: -
V: TRBV18
J: TRBJ2-1
size: few

CDR3: CASSLGGPETQYF
DNA: TGTGCCAGCAGCTTGGGGGGCCCCGAGACCCAGTACTTC
D: -
V: TRBV7-2
J: TRBJ2-5
size: many

CDR3: CASRLDRGNEKLFF
DNA: TGCGCCAGCAGGTTGGACAGGGGGAATGAAAAACTGTTTTTT
D: TRBD1
V: TRBV5-1
J: TRBJ1-4
size: few

CDR3: CASSSSGGTEAFF
DNA: TGTGCCAGCTCATCCAGTGGGGGCACTGAAGCTTTCTTT
D: -
V: TRBV7-3
J: TRBJ1-1
size: many

CDR3: CASSLPGGWGYTF
DNA: TGTGCCAGCAGCCTCCCCGGAGGGTGGGGCTACACCTTC
D: -
V: TRBV7-9
J: TRBJ1-2
size: -

CDR3: CASSVGGLLTEAFF
DNA: TGTGCCAGCAGCGTAGGAGGGTTACTCACTGAAGCTTTCTTT
D: -
V: TRBV9
J: TRBJ1-1
size: few

CDR3: CSARVSGGYTDTQYF
DNA: TGCAGTGCTAGAGTTAGCGGGGGTTACACAGATACGCAGTATTTT
D: TRBD2
V: TRBV20-1
J: TRBJ2-3
size: few

CDR3: CSVVTSRETQYF
DNA: TGCAGCGTTGTCACCTCGAGGGAGACCCAGTACTTC
D: -
V: TRBV29-1
J: TRBJ2-5
size: many

CDR3: CSAPPYSSTDTQYF
DNA: TGCAGTGCTCCACCTTACTCTAGCACAGATACGCAGTATTTT
D: -
V: TRBV20-1
J: TRBJ2-3
size: -

CDR3: CASSRLAGGLRAEQYF
DNA: TGTGCCAGCAGTCGACTAGCGGGAGGCCTCCGGGCCGAGCAGTACTTC
D: TRBD2
V: TRBV6-1
J: TRBJ2-7
size: -

CDR3: CASSLYGASGYTF
DNA: TGTGCCAGCAGCTTATATGGGGCGTCTGGCTACACCTTC
D: -
V: TRBV7-2
J: TRBJ1-2
size: few

CDR3: CASSFRRGDYNEQFF
DNA: TGTGCCAGCAGCTTTCGGCGGGGGGACTACAATGAGCAGTTCTTC
D: TRBD2
V: TRBV7-2
J: TRBJ2-1
size: many

CDR3: CASSLEGLYNEQFF
DNA: TGCGCCAGCAGCTTGGAAGGGCTTTACAATGAGCAGTTCTTC
D: -
V: TRBV5-1
J: TRBJ2-1
size: many

CDR3: CATSSPSVRSWETQYF
DNA: TGTGCCACCAGTTCCCCCTCCGTACGCAGCTGGGAGACCCAGTACTTC
D: -
V: TRBV24-1
J: TRBJ2-5
size: -

CDR3: CSVGTSRETQYF
DNA: TGCAGCGTCGGGACTAGTCGGGAGACCCAGTACTTC
D: TRBD2
V: TRBV29-1
J: TRBJ2-5
size: many

CDR3: CSASRGSAQPQHF
DNA: TGCAGTGCTAGCCGGGGATCAGCTCAGCCCCAGCATTTT
D: -
V: TRBV20-1
J: TRBJ1-5
size: many

CDR3: CSEAGGGAIGTDTQYF
DNA: TGCAGTGAAGCAGGCGGGGGGGCCATAGGGACAGATACGCAGTATTTT
D: TRBD2
V: TRBV20-1
J: TRBJ2-3
size: few

CDR3: CSARGGGSFYNEQFF
DNA: TGCAGTGCTAGAGGGGGCGGGTCCTTCTACAATGAGCAGTTCTTC
D: -
V: TRBV20-1
J: TRBJ2-1
size: few

CDR3: CASSLREGDTEAFF
DNA: TGTGCCAGCAGTTTGAGGGAAGGGGACACTGAAGCTTTCTTT
D: -
V: TRBV12-3/TRBV12-4
J: TRBJ1-1
size: few

CDR3: CASSLVRGRESTDTQYF
DNA: TGTGCCAGCAGCTTAGTAAGGGGCAGGGAGAGCACAGATACGCAGTATTTT
D: -
V: TRBV7-2
J: TRBJ2-3
size: few

CDR3: CSVGVAGGLEQYF
DNA: TGCAGCGTTGGGGTAGCGGGAGGTCTCGAGCAGTACTTC
D: TRBD2
V: TRBV29-1
J: TRBJ2-7
size: many

CDR3: CSARAPRKNTGELFF
DNA: TGCAGTGCTAGAGCCCCTCGGAAAAACACCGGGGAGCTGTTTTTT
D: -
V: TRBV20-1
J: TRBJ2-2
size: few

CDR3: CASNRQGPQETQYF
DNA: TGTGCCAGCAACCGACAGGGGCCCCAAGAGACCCAGTACTTC
D: TRBD1
V: TRBV12-3/TRBV12-4
J: TRBJ2-5
size: few

CDR3: CASSLYGEAGETQYF
DNA: TGCGCCAGCAGCTTGTACGGGGAGGCCGGAGAGACCCAGTACTTC
D: -
V: TRBV5-1
J: TRBJ2-5
size: -

CDR3: CASSKTSGPDQEQFF
DNA: TGTGCCAGCAGCAAGACTAGCGGGCCGGACCAGGAGCAGTTCTTC
D: TRBD2
V: TRBV11-1
J: TRBJ2-1
size: -

CDR3: CSATGPGTYGYTF
DNA: TGCAGTGCTACGGGACCCGGGACCTATGGCTACACCTTC
D: -
V: TRBV20-1
J: TRBJ1-2
size: few

CDR3: CASSPTGAREQYF
DNA: TGTGCCAGCAGCCCCACAGGGGCGCGCGAGCAGTACTTC
D: TRBD1
V: TRBV7-2
J: TRBJ2-7
size: many

CDR3: CASSYSTGQVSYEQYF
DNA: TGTGCCAGCAGTTACTCGACTGGGCAGGTCTCCTACGAGCAGTACTTC
D: -
V: TRBV6-2/TRBV6-3
J: TRBJ2-7
size: few

CDR3: CASSPLGGLGDTQYF
DNA: TGTGCCAGCAGCCCATTAGGCGGACTGGGAGATACGCAGTATTTT
D: -
V: TRBV3-1
J: TRBJ2-3
size: few

CDR3: CASSLSGFPYTDTQYF
DNA: TGTGCCAGCAGTTTATCTGGTTTCCCTTACACAGATACGCAGTATTTT
D: -
V: TRBV27
J: TRBJ2-3
size: -

CDR3: CASSLKAGVETQYF
DNA: TGTGCCAGCAGCTTAAAAGCGGGAGTCGAGACCCAGTACTTC
D: TRBD2
V: TRBV7-2
J: TRBJ2-5
size: few

CDR3: CASSLGQPTPYEQYF
DNA: TGTGCCAGCAGTTTAGGACAGCCGACACCCTACGAGCAGTACTTC
D: -
V: TRBV27
J: TRBJ2-7
size: few

CDR3: CSASWTGVTDTQYF
DNA: TGCAGTGCTAGTTGGACAGGGGTCACAGATACGCAGTATTTT
D: TRBD1
V: TRBV20-1
J: TRBJ2-3
size: -

CDR3: CASSVAGSGETQYF
DNA: TGTGCCAGCAGCGTAGCGGGTTCTGGTGAGACCCAGTACTTC
D: -
V: TRBV9
J: TRBJ2-5
size: -

CDR3: CASSLARGTGSTYEQYF
DNA: TGTGCCAGCAGCTTAGCGCGGGGGACAGGGTCAACCTACGAGCAGTACTTC
D: TRBD1
V: TRBV7-2
J: TRBJ2-7
size: -

CDR3: CASNRALGEQFF
DNA: TGTGCCAGCAATAGGGCCTTGGGTGAGCAGTTCTTC
D: -
V: TRBV27
J: TRBJ2-1
size: few

CDR3: CASSPGPWDEQFF
DNA: TGTGCCAGCTCACCGGGACCCTGGGATGAGCAGTTCTTC
D: -
V: TRBV18
J: TRBJ2-1
size: -

CDR3: CATSDPSGGDKNIQYF
DNA: TGTGCCACCAGTGACCCATCGGGGGGGGACAAAAACATTCAGTACTTC
D: TRBD2
V: TRBV24-1
J: TRBJ2-4
size: many

CDR3: CASSLGTSGRASGANVLTF
DNA: TGTGCCAGCAGCTTAGGGACTAGCGGGAGGGCCTCTGGGGCCAACGTCCTGACTTTC
D: TRBD2
V: TRBV11-1
J: TRBJ2-6
size: few

CDR3: CASSLVGAPYEQYF
DNA: TGCGCCAGCAGCTTGGTGGGGGCGCCCTACGAGCAGTACTTC
D: -
V: TRBV5-1
J: TRBJ2-7
size: few

CDR3: CSASPHATGELFF
DNA: TGCAGTGCTAGTCCCCATGCCACCGGGGAGCTGTTTTTT
D: -
V: TRBV20-1
J: TRBJ2-2
size: -

CDR3: CASSYSLGDGLRPQHF
DNA: TGTGCCAGCAGTTACTCCTTAGGGGACGGCCTTCGGCCCCAGCATTTT
D: -
V: TRBV6-2/TRBV6-3
J: TRBJ1-5
size: -

CDR3: CAGARTYEQYF
DNA: TGTGCCGGGGCCAGAACCTACGAGCAGTACTTC
D: -
V: TRBV30
J: TRBJ2-7
size: -

CDR3: CATKDSLNTEAFF
DNA: TGTGCCACCAAAGACTCCTTGAACACTGAAGCTTTCTTT
D: -
V: TRBV15
J: TRBJ1-1
size: many

CDR3: CASSQDDGGPGQYF
DNA: TGCGCCAGCAGCCAAGATGACGGGGGGCCGGGGCAGTACTTC
D: -
V: TRBV4-3
J: TRBJ2-7
size: few

CDR3: CAISGRQGETQYF
DNA: TGTGCCATCAGTGGGAGACAGGGCGAGACCCAGTACTTC
D: TRBD1
V: TRBV10-3
J: TRBJ2-5
size: -

CDR3: CASSQEIQETQYF
DNA: TGCGCCAGCAGCCAAGAGATCCAGGAGACCCAGTACTTC
D: -
V: TRBV4-3
J: TRBJ2-5
size: many

CDR3: CSAGADQETQYF
DNA: TGCAGTGCTGGGGCAGATCAAGAGACCCAGTACTTC
D: -
V: TRBV20-1
J: TRBJ2-5
size: few

CDR3: CASSLGADNTEAFF
DNA: TGTGCCAGCAGCTTGGGGGCAGATAACACTGAAGCTTTCTTT
D: -
V: TRBV5-4
J: TRBJ1-1
size: -

CDR3: CASPQKEGASWTEAFF
DNA: TGTGCCAGCCCCCAAAAGGAGGGGGCGTCTTGGACTGAAGCTTTCTTT
D: -
V: TRBV21-1
J: TRBJ1-1
size: many

CDR3: CASSGQGSTDTQYF
DNA: TGCGCCAGCAGCGGACAGGGGAGCACAGATACGCAGTATTTT
D: TRBD1
V: TRBV5-1
J: TRBJ2-3
size: -

CDR3: CASSRDRDGSPLHF
DNA: TGTGCCAGCAGCAGGGACAGGGACGGATCACCCCTCCACTTT
D: TRBD1
V: TRBV6-1
J: TRBJ1-6
size: -

CDR3: CASSLRGGTYEQYF
DNA: TGCGCCAGCAGCCTGCGGGGGGGGACCTACGAGCAGTACTTC
D: TRBD2
V: TRBV4-1
J: TRBJ2-7
size: few

CDR3: CASEGGTGLYEQYF
DNA: TGCGCCAGCGAAGGCGGGACAGGGCTCTACGAGCAGTACTTC
D: TRBD1
V: TRBV5-1
J: TRBJ2-7
size: -

CDR3: CASSITPRHTEAFF
DNA: TGCGCCAGCAGCATTACACCCAGGCACACTGAAGCTTTCTTT
D: -
V: TRBV5-1
J: TRBJ1-1
size: -

CDR3: CAIPRDRESYNEQFF
DNA: TGTGCCATCCCCCGGGACAGGGAGTCCTACAATGAGCAGTTCTTC
D: TRBD1
V: TRBV10-3
J: TRBJ2-1
size: -

CDR3: CASSTRDTGELFF
DNA: TGCGCCAGCAGCACAAGGGATACCGGGGAGCTGTTTTTT
D: -
V: TRBV5-1
J: TRBJ2-2
size: once